This T cell receptor (beta chain) was sequenced for a study of post-analysis software for immune sequencing data. Whole-study context: Courses of disease covered relapsing-remitting, secondary progressive and progressive-relapsing multiple sclerosis. Study results and caveats: There was significantly lower normalized Chao1 diversity in multiple sclerosis patients than in controls. Samples sharing a preparation batch grouped tightly together when assessed by F measure. Controls had lower frequencies than patients of 4 or 5 TRBV segments, which included TRBV5-6, TRBV5-1 and TRBV20-1.

Comment on this clonotype: Its antigen is undetermined.

Presence of unique molecular identifiers characterized the TCR beta cDNA libraries. T cells numbering about 0.85 to 11 million yielded 500,000 to 550,000 cDNA molecules. TCRdb reanalysed the PCR reads using MiXCR and keeps one entry per CDR3 protein. The data hold hundreds of thousands of distinct CDR3 sequences, with over 35% observed a single time. The CDR3 loop spans 11 amino acids. Germline V gene data show CDR1 as SQVTM and CDR2 as ANQGSEA. J was trimmed by 9 bases and V by 6 bases; bases with no gene match: 5. The TCR sequence derives from a girl aged 10 to 17 with multiple sclerosis. The material sequenced was blood. V is TRBV29-1 and J is TRBJ2-1, with TRBD2 identical over 7 bases. The CDR3 spells CSVGRAPEQFF. In DNA, the CDR3 is TGCAGCGTGGGGAGGGCCCCTGAGCAGTTCTTC.